This TCR beta chain was sequenced in a study of T-cell memory formation after mild COVID-19. Trimming stripped 5 bases from V and 5 bases from J, with 12 bases between. This CDR3 has 13 amino acids. Many counts were recorded for this clonotype. Its antigen is not identified. The study, taken as a whole, reports: Clones that contracted clustered mainly in CM and EM if CD4+ and in EMRA if CD8+. The study detected some responding clones in pre-infection memory, suggesting cross-reactive memory joined. Whereas later expanders leaned CD4+, clones contracting day 15 to 85 showed a balanced CD4/CD8 makeup.

A single record per CDR3 protein comes from TCRdb applying MiXCR to the 5' RACE reads. The data contain roughly 480,000 distinct CDR3 sequences, 20% to 30% of them singletons. Sequencing was carried out using PBMCs or a T cell subset sorted from them (not recorded which). This sequence was found in an adult woman who had mild COVID-19 (a few samples of this study predate the infection). Cell type and time point are not known. The V gene is TRBV12-3 or TRBV12-4, the J gene TRBJ1-1; the D is unclear. The CDR3 DNA reads TGTGCCAGCAGTCGAGACCACAAAACTGAAGCTTTCTTT. The encoded protein is CASSRDHKTEAFF.